This T cell receptor beta chain was retrieved from a study of CD8 T cells in Susac syndrome. The RNA input was about 0.5 to 1 ug, and it was reverse transcribed with random hexamers. TCRdb reprocessed the immunoSEQ multiplex PCR reads with MiXCR, giving one entry per CDR3 protein. The table includes approximately 190,000 distinct CDR3 sequences, roughly 95% detected once. Germline V gene lookup returns CDR1 SEHNR and CDR2 FQNEAQ (reference sequence). The CDR3 contains 16 residues. The germline V and J ends were trimmed by 0 bases and 0 bases, with 9 bases remaining between them. V usage is TRBV7-9 and J usage is TRBJ1-3; D unclear. This TCR was recovered from a human donor with Susac syndrome. The sample consisted of CD4+ T cells from PBMCs. In DNA form, the CDR3 reads TGTGCCAGCAGCTTAGCGCTGGGCATCTCTGGAAACACCATATATTTT. The encoded protein is CASSLALGISGNTIYF.